This entry describes one T cell receptor (beta chain). This CDR3 is built from 15 residues. In germline, CDR1 is SNHLY, CDR2 FYNNEI. V lost 5 bases to trimming and J lost 2 bases; unmatched junction nucleotides: 8. The protocol was immunoSEQ multiplex PCR, while the TCRdb copy is restricted to in-frame clones and leaves out a portion. The sample lists some 83,000 clones, 93% occurring once. The sample originates from a study of OX40 agonist ivuxolimab in advanced cancers. The overall study: Ivuxolimab, an antibody acting as an agonist of OX40 (CD134), was used to treat patients.

The sequence was obtained from an adult with an advanced solid tumor such as melanoma, head and neck, liver or kidney cancer. V gene TRBV2 combines with J gene TRBJ2-5; 7 bases agree with TRBD2. The input for sequencing was CD4+ or CD8+ T cells sorted from blood, taken in a trial of the OX40 agonist ivuxolimab. CDR3 region: CASSSLARSQETQYF. CDR3 DNA: TGTGCCAGCAGTTCACTAGCGCGGAGTCAAGAGACCCAGTACTTC.